Below, 25 T cell receptor beta chains from the same sample are listed, as sequenced in a study of neurological immune-mediated disorders. TCRdb passed the 5' RACE reads through MiXCR, listing each CDR3 protein once. The table shows roughly 36,000 distinct CDR3 sequences, with roughly an eighth occurring only once. Sequencing was carried out using PBMCs. Every receptor here comes from a woman aged 45-60 years with HTLV-1-associated myelopathy (HAM/TSP).

In this sample, this clonotype turned up many times. V gene TRBV14 combines with J gene TRBJ2-3; 8 bases map to TRBD2. The CDR3 covers 15 residues. Germline assignment: CDR1 SGHDN and CDR2 FVKESK. V was clipped by 4 bases and J by 3 bases; unmatched bases: 6. The CDR3 reads CASSPRGAGTDTQYF. The CDR3 DNA reads as TGTGCCAGCAGCCCGCGGGGGGCCGGGACAGATACGCAGTATTTT.

In this sample, this clonotype turned up a few times. V gene TRBV6-5 combines with J gene TRBJ2-2; D is undetermined. V was trimmed by 2 bases and J by 2 bases, leaving 15 bases between them. The CDR3 length is 17 residues. In germline, CDR1 is MNHEY, CDR2 SVGAGI. The CDR3 reads CASSYLGSEINTGELFF. The CDR3 DNA reads TGTGCCAGCAGTTACCTAGGGTCAGAGATTAACACCGGGGAGCTGTTTTTT.

This clonotype was seen ten or more times. In nucleotides, the CDR3 is TGTGCCAGCAGCGAGGACAGGGAGTCACCCCTCCACTTT. Its protein is CASSEDRESPLHF. The rearrangement links TRBV6-5 to TRBJ1-6; 8 nucleotides line up with TRBD1. J was trimmed by 10 bases and V by 6 bases; bases with no gene match: 5. This CDR3 has 13 residues. The germline gives CDR1 MNHEY, CDR2 SVGAGI.

This clonotype has at least ten counts. The genes are TRBV28 and TRBJ2-1; D unresolved. Germline CDR1 reads MDHEN; CDR2 reads SYDVKM. The CDR3 is 15 residues long. V was pared by 4 bases and J by 9 bases, with 19 bases between. The CDR3 spells CASSSLRALLGEQFF. The CDR3 DNA reads as TGTGCCAGCAGTTCGCTCCGGGCCCTCCTTGGTGAGCAGTTCTTC.

There are many counts of this clonotype. The V and J genes are TRBV6-6 and TRBJ2-7; TRBD1 matches 8 bases. The CDR3 runs 15 residues. CDR1 is MNHNY, CDR2 SVGAGI, per germline (reference sequence). V shed 6 bases and J 2 bases; nucleotides not matched to a gene: 9. In DNA form, the CDR3 reads TGTGCCAGCAGCTCCGATTCGGGACAGGCCTACGAGCAGTACTTC. This sequence encodes CASSSDSGQAYEQYF.

The rearrangement links TRBV5-1 to TRBJ1-2; no definite D call. The germline gives CDR1 SGHRS, CDR2 YFSETQ. The germline V and J ends were trimmed by 3 bases and 8 bases, with 14 bases remaining between them. The CDR3 extends over 13 amino acids. This CDR3 reads CASSSDGVRGYTF. The CDR3 DNA is TGCGCCAGCAGCTCAGACGGTGTCCGCGGCTACACCTTC.

A word on this clonotype: A read error is likely, as this CDR3 ends without the conserved phenylalanine or tryptophan. The chain carries TRBV7-9 and TRBJ1-3; D is unclear. CDR1 is SEHNR and CDR2 is FQNEAQ in the germline V gene (reference sequence). The CDR3 extends over 14 amino acids. The CDR3 DNA follows: TGTGCCAGCAGCTTAGGAGACTCTGGAAATACCATATATTCT. Translating it yields CASSLGDSGNTIYS.

The V call is TRBV12-3 or TRBV12-4, the J call TRBJ1-3; D call uncertain. The CDR3 has 15 amino acids. V lost 3 bases to trimming and J lost 0 bases, with 9 bases between them. This chain's CDR3 is CASSFSASSGNTIYF. The CDR3 DNA reads TGTGCCAGCAGTTTTTCGGCGAGCTCTGGAAACACCATATATTTT.

This clonotype has a count of ten or more. The chain joins TRBV10-3 to TRBJ2-2; 7 nucleotides line up with TRBD1. This CDR3 region has 15 residues. Looked up from germline, CDR1 is ENHRY and CDR2 is SYGVKD. Germline trimming cut 6 bases from V and 5 bases from J; bases unmatched to any gene: 9. Here the CDR3 DNA reads TGTGCCATCAGCCTTACGGGACAGCAGACCGGGGAGCTGTTTTTT. This sequence encodes CAISLTGQQTGELFF.

There are many counts of this clonotype. V usage is TRBV20-1 and J usage is TRBJ2-5; either TRBD1 or TRBD2 may supply D (5 bases each). The V and J ends lost 4 bases and 5 bases respectively, with 17 bases between them. Germline V gene lookup returns CDR1 DFQATT and CDR2 SNEGSKA (reference sequence). The CDR3 is made up of 14 amino acids. The CDR3 region is CSATKGTVRETQYF. The CDR3 DNA is TGCAGTGCTACGAAAGGGACGGTCCGGGAGACCCAGTACTTC.

This clonotype appeared many times. V and J are TRBV7-9 and TRBJ1-5; tentative D call: TRBD1 (5 bases). CDR1 and CDR2 from the germline V gene are SEHNR and FQNEAQ (reference sequence). This CDR3 is 15 amino acids long. V lost 5 bases and J 5 bases, leaving 16 bases between the germline ends. CDR3 bases: TGTGCCAGCAGCCCAGGGTCTTCCAATCATCAGCCCCAGCATTTT. This translates into CASSPGSSNHQPQHF.

Ten or more counts support this clonotype. The gene calls are TRBV5-6 and TRBJ1-5; no reliable D call. Trimming removed 4 bases at V and 0 bases at J, with 14 bases between. Germline-derived CDR1 and CDR2 are SGHDT and YYEEEE. CDR3 length: 16 residues. The CDR3 here is CASSPHGSLSNQPQHF. As DNA, the CDR3 is TGTGCCAGCAGCCCCCATGGGAGCCTTAGCAATCAGCCCCAGCATTTT.

Remarks on this clonotype: At one end the junction does not follow the germline gene, possibly because of a read error. This sequence joins TRBV4-3 and TRBJ2-1; maybe TRBD2 (5 bases). Per germline, CDR1 LGHNA and CDR2 YSLEER. This CDR3 is 17 amino acids long. CDR3 sequence (DNA): TGCGCCAGCAGCCAAGATCCCGGAGCCGCGCGGGCCTATGAACAGTTCTTC. This translates into CASSQDPGAARAYEQFF.

The sample holds a few counts of this clonotype. Here the CDR3 DNA reads TGTGCCAGCAGCTTAGAAAGTCTCGGGACAGGGCCCCAGCATTTT. Protein product: CASSLESLGTGPQHF. The V call is TRBV11-2, the J call TRBJ1-5; 8 positions match TRBD1. Germline loops: CDR1 SGHAT, CDR2 FQNNGV. V trimming: 0 bases; J trimming: 9 bases; junction bases outside the gene matches: 7. This CDR3 has 15 residues.

This chain connects TRBV6-1 to TRBJ2-2; maybe TRBD1 (5 bases). Germline V CDR1 and CDR2: MNHNS, SASEGT. The CDR3 has 14 residues. Between the trimmed V and J ends, which lost 5 bases and 5 bases, there was a span of 12 bases. DNA of the CDR3: TGTGCCAGCAGTAAAACTCAGGGAACCGGGGAGCTGTTTTTT. Amino acids: CASSKTQGTGELFF.

This clonotype was counted at least ten times. V is TRBV7-2 and J is TRBJ1-5; 7 bases align to TRBD1. Trimming at V came to 5 bases and at J to 0 bases, leaving 7 bases not matched to a gene. CDR3 size: 16 residues. Germline CDR1 is SGHTA and CDR2 is FQGNSA. The DNA of the CDR3 is TGTGCCAGCAGCCGGGACAGTTGGTATAGCAATCAGCCCCAGCATTTT. Protein product: CASSRDSWYSNQPQHF.

In this sample, this clonotype turned up many times. This sequence joins TRBV3-1 and TRBJ2-1; 11 bases are shared with TRBD2. Germline V gene lookup returns CDR1 LGHDT and CDR2 YNNKEL (reference sequence). This CDR3 spans 16 amino acids. J gave up 7 bases and V 2 bases, and 7 bases lay outside the gene matches. CDR3 protein: CASSQPGLAVGNEQFF. CDR3 coding DNA: TGTGCCAGCAGCCAACCGGGACTAGCGGTGGGGAATGAGCAGTTCTTC.

Ten or more counts support this clonotype. The V and J genes are TRBV4-3 and TRBJ1-1; D remains ambiguous. V was cut by 1 base and J by 0 bases, with 6 bases left in between. The CDR3 has 14 amino acids. Germline-derived CDR1 and CDR2 are LGHNA and YSLEER. CDR3 sequence reads: CASSQVPMNTEAFF. Written as DNA, the CDR3 is TGCGCCAGCAGCCAAGTGCCCATGAACACTGAAGCTTTCTTT.

In its sample, this clonotype was seen many times. At one end, the junction sequence differs from germline, possibly due to a read error. The chain combines TRBV7-7 with TRBJ1-1, with D hard to call. The germline CDR1 and CDR2 sequences are SSHAT and FNYEAQ (reference sequence). CDR3 size: 13 residues. The CDR3 reads CASSLDVNTEAFF. The CDR3 DNA reads TGTGCTAGCAGCTTAGACGTGAACACTGAAGCTTTCTTT. Looking up the rest from reference TRBV7-7 and TRBJ1-1 gives the full variable domain: GAGVSQSPRYKVTKRGQDVTLRCDPISSHATLYWYQQALGQGPEFLTYFNYEAQPDKSGLPSDRFSAERPEGSISTLTIQRTEQRDSAMYRCASSLDVNTEAFFGQGTRLTVV.

This clonotype was picked up many times. The rearrangement uses TRBV27 and TRBJ2-2; D is perhaps TRBD1 or TRBD2 (7 bases each). V was shortened by 5 bases and J by 6 bases, with 22 bases between the two germline ends. The germline V gene encodes CDR1 MNHEY and CDR2 SMNVEV (reference sequence). This CDR3 has 17 residues. CDR3 amino acids: CASSPRGGPSDAGELFF. CDR3 DNA sequence: TGTGCCAGCAGTCCCAGGGGGGGACCGTCGGACGCCGGGGAGCTGTTTTTT.

At least ten counts were recorded for this clonotype. This rearrangement joins TRBV7-9 to TRBJ2-7; tentatively, D is TRBD1 (6 bases). Germline CDR1 reads SEHNR; CDR2 reads FQNEAQ (reference sequence). V dropped 8 bases and J dropped 2 bases, with 13 bases sitting between them. There are 13 residues in the CDR3. CDR3 region: CASSRGMTYEQYF. As DNA, the CDR3 is TGTGCCAGCTCAAGGGGGATGACCTACGAGCAGTACTTC.

This clonotype has a count of ten or more. The rearrangement joins TRBV28 to TRBJ1-3, with 10 positions matching TRBD1. V lost 6 bases, J lost 0 bases, and 8 bases stayed unmatched. The V gene's germline CDR1 is MDHEN and CDR2 SYDVKM. The CDR3 totals 17 residues. The CDR3 DNA sequence: TGTGCCAGCAGGGACAGGGGGTATCGCGGCTCTGGAAACACCATATATTTT. Protein: CASRDRGYRGSGNTIYF.

This clonotype showed up many times. The chain joins TRBV28 to TRBJ2-1; no clear D. V dropped 4 bases and J dropped 1 base, with 20 bases sitting between them. CDR1 MDHEN and CDR2 SYDVKM come from the germline V gene. The CDR3 is 18 amino acids. Here the CDR3 reads CASSWPRSLADSYNEQFF. The CDR3 bases are TGTGCCAGCAGTTGGCCCCGTTCATTGGCGGATTCCTACAATGAGCAGTTCTTC.

Concerning this clonotype itself: One base away lies a much larger clone, so this may be a sequencing read error. The CDR3 region is CASSPRVADKQYF. CDR3 nucleotide sequence: TGTGCCAGCAGCCCCAGAGTGGCAGATAAGCAGTATTTT. This rearrangement joins TRBV7-9 to TRBJ2-3; D remains unclear. The CDR3 covers 13 residues. Germline values: CDR1 SEHNR, CDR2 FQNEAQ (reference sequence).

This clonotype was counted at least ten times. V and J are TRBV12-3 or TRBV12-4 and TRBJ1-5, with 10 positions matching TRBD1. With V trimmed by 5 bases and J by 1 base, 2 bases remained unmatched. This CDR3 is 15 amino acids long. The CDR3, as DNA: TGTGCCAGCAGTCGGGACAGGGGAAGCAATCAGCCCCAGCATTTT. It yields the protein CASSRDRGSNQPQHF.